This T cell receptor beta chain was captured by sequencing in a study of OX40 agonist ivuxolimab in advanced cancers. As for the study in general: Patients were dosed with the agonistic anti-OX40 (CD134) antibody ivuxolimab. Broader study findings: Dose levels from 0.1 to 3.0 mg/kg saw CD4+ and CD8+ blood T cells expand clonally by week 6. Mean expanded clone counts were higher in CD8+ than CD4+ T cells.

Concerning this clone: As yet, its antigen is unknown.

Sequencing used immunoSEQ multiplex PCR; TCRdb keeps in-frame clones, though not all of them. The table lists roughly 36,000 clones, roughly 84% of them singletons. The V gene lost 0 bases and the J gene lost 2 bases, with 12 bases spanning the gap. The CDR3 has 16 residues. Germline CDR1 SGHRS, CDR2 YFSETQ. Any history of autoimmune disease or systemic immunosuppression disqualified patients. The receptor was derived from an adult with an advanced solid tumor such as melanoma, head and neck, liver or kidney cancer. This chain joins TRBV5-1 and TRBJ1-3; D not certain. The sequencing used CD4+ or CD8+ T cells sorted from blood, collected in a trial of the OX40 agonist ivuxolimab. The CDR3 DNA is TGCGCCAGCAGCTTGGGAGGCGTAGGAACTGGAAACACCATATATTTT. Its protein product is CASSLGGVGTGNTIYF.